The clone carrying this T cell receptor (beta chain) was observed once. Trimming removed 3 bases from V and 5 bases from J; junction bases left unmatched: 3. This CDR3 region has 13 residues. Per the germline V gene, CDR1 is LNHDA and CDR2 is SQIVND (reference sequence). These data originate in a study of control samples from healthy donors and cancer patients. This table comes from immunoSEQ multiplex PCR, and its TCRdb copy is limited to in-frame clones, with some not included. The sample records 170,000 or so clones, about 94% being singletons. The genes are TRBV19 and TRBJ1-1; 7 nucleotides align to TRBD1. This TCR derives from a woman between 40 and 55 years old in good health. The sample comprised blood. The CDR3 loop reads CASSMGRGTEAFF. The DNA for the CDR3 is TGTGCCAGTAGTATGGGCAGGGGGACTGAAGCTTTCTTT.